Below are 2 T cell receptor beta chains sequenced from a single sample in a study of blood T cell repertoires in COVID-19. Some clones are missing from TCRdb's copy, which holds only in-frame ones; the method was immunoSEQ multiplex PCR. The table lists 77,000 or so clones, around two thirds of them singletons. What was sequenced was peripheral blood. The receptors come from a human donor with acute or convalescent COVID-19. The donor label of this sample is uncertain.

The V gene is TRBV9, the J gene TRBJ2-1; 9 nucleotides align to TRBD2. This CDR3 is built from 15 residues. In germline, CDR1 is SGDLS, CDR2 YYNGEE. Trimming took 4 bases from V and 9 from J; bases not matched to a gene: 11. The CDR3 nucleotides read TGTGCCAGCAGCCCGGAGGGGGCTAGCGGGATTGAGCAGTTCTTC. Protein product: CASSPEGASGIEQFF.

This sequence joins TRBV19 and TRBJ2-2, with 9 bases matching TRBD1. From germline, CDR1 is LNHDA and CDR2 SQIVND (reference sequence). Unmatched junction bases numbered 1, after V lost 7 bases and J lost 4 bases. The CDR3 is 13 amino acids. Here the CDR3 DNA reads TGTGCCAGTAAGGACAGGGGCACCGGGGAGCTGTTTTTT. It specifies CASKDRGTGELFF.